The 20 T cell receptor beta chains in this list originate from one sample, sequenced in a study of monozygotic twins with inflammatory bowel disease. Each CDR3 protein gets one entry in TCRdb, which reprocessed the 5' RACE reads and gives no DNA. This sample's clone table lists about 380,000 distinct CDR3 sequences. The sequenced sample consisted of blood. These receptor sequences come from a human donor with ulcerative colitis or Crohn's disease, or a healthy co-twin of an affected twin (not recorded which).

V usage is TRBV6-1 and J usage is TRBJ2-7; TCRdb picks TRBD1, but there is no DNA to check that call. This CDR3 is 16 amino acids long. Germline lookup yields CDR1 MNHNS and CDR2 SASEGT. The CDR3 loop is CASRKTVAGSAYEQYF.

This chain uses TRBV5-1 with TRBJ1-2; no DNA is available, so the TRBD1 call from TCRdb remains unchecked. Germline V gene data show CDR1 as SGHRS and CDR2 as YFSETQ. CDR3 length: 16 residues. The CDR3 is CASTGPGQASNYGYTF.

The V call is TRBV27, the J call TRBJ2-7; TCRdb outputs TRBD1, but without DNA this stays unchecked. The CDR3 sequence is 15 residues long. Germline CDR1 reads MNHEY; CDR2 reads SMNVEV (reference sequence). CDR3 sequence reads: CASSFHRGVFYEQYF.

V gene TRBV20-1 combines with J gene TRBJ2-2. CDR3 size: 14 residues. From germline, CDR1 is DFQATT and CDR2 SNEGSKA (reference sequence). CDR3 sequence reads: CSARRQPNTGELFF.

This rearrangement joins TRBV12-3 or TRBV12-4 to TRBJ1-1. The CDR3 totals 11 residues. Here the CDR3 reads CASGLSTEAFF.

The chain recombines TRBV7-9 with TRBJ1-2; TCRdb's D gene call, TRBD1, goes unchecked for lack of DNA. The CDR3 extends over 15 amino acids. Looked up from germline, CDR1 is SEHNR and CDR2 is FQNEAQ (reference sequence). CDR3 loop: CASSSRVTGSYGYTF.

The genes are TRBV18 and TRBJ2-5; TCRdb designates TRBD1, a call that cannot be tested without DNA. There are 15 residues in the CDR3. In germline, CDR1 is KGHSH, CDR2 LQKENI. The CDR3 loop reads CASSPLGTARETQYF.

The rearrangement links TRBV6-2 or TRBV6-3 to TRBJ2-7; absent DNA, TCRdb's TRBD1 call cannot be checked. Germline-derived CDR1 and CDR2 are MNHEY and SVGEGT. This CDR3 contains 18 residues. CDR3 sequence: CASSYPPRTHTLSYEQYF.

The chain links TRBV5-1 to TRBJ1-3. The germline V gene has CDR1 SGHRS and CDR2 YFSETQ. The CDR3 is made up of 17 amino acids. The CDR3 reads CASSRAPSSSSGNTIYF.

V usage is TRBV20-1 and J usage is TRBJ2-5. CDR3 length: 12 amino acids. Germline CDR1 reads DFQATT; CDR2 reads SNEGSKA (reference sequence). This chain's CDR3 is CSARGPQETQYF.

This rearrangement joins TRBV28 to TRBJ1-1. Germline loops: CDR1 MDHEN, CDR2 SYDVKM. The CDR3 runs to 12 residues. The CDR3 is CASSWGITEAFF. Looking up the rest from reference TRBV28 and TRBJ1-1 gives the full variable domain: DVKVTQSSRYLVKRTGEKVFLECVQDMDHENMFWYRQDPGLGLRLIYFSYDVKMKEKGDIPEGYSVSREKKERFSLILESASTNQTSMYLCASSWGITEAFFGQGTRLTVV.

The chain joins TRBV5-1 to TRBJ1-2; lacking DNA, the TRBD1 call made by TCRdb goes unchecked. Germline loops: CDR1 SGHRS, CDR2 YFSETQ. The CDR3 has 14 amino acids. The CDR3 reads CASRMGQANYGYTF.

The genes are TRBV27 and TRBJ2-7; TCRdb's D gene call, TRBD1, goes unchecked for lack of DNA. The germline V gene encodes CDR1 MNHEY and CDR2 SMNVEV (reference sequence). The length of the CDR3 is 15 residues. Here the CDR3 reads CASSFLGGQDYEQYF.

This chain uses TRBV6-2 or TRBV6-3 with TRBJ2-2; the TCRdb call, TRBD1, lacks DNA for checking. Germline CDR1 reads MNHEY; CDR2 reads SVGEGT. This CDR3 contains 17 residues. Here the CDR3 reads CASSRDREPSGAGELFF.

The gene calls are TRBV2 and TRBJ2-5; the D gene TCRdb calls, TRBD2, cannot be checked with no DNA. CDR1 and CDR2 from the germline V gene are SNHLY and FYNNEI. This CDR3 region has 17 residues. This chain's CDR3 is CASRTISGGGGEETQYF.

The chain recombines TRBV7-2 with TRBJ1-2. The CDR3 spans 13 residues. In germline, CDR1 is SGHTA, CDR2 FQGNSA. The CDR3 here is CASSFKEGGGYTF.

This rearrangement joins TRBV4-2 to TRBJ2-7. CDR3 length equals 12 residues. Germline CDR1 LGHNA, CDR2 YNFKEQ. This CDR3 is CASSQDGVKQYF.

The chain's CDR3 is CASSPGRSPTDTQYF. The rearrangement uses TRBV7-3 and TRBJ2-3; there is no DNA to check the TCRdb D call of TRBD1. CDR1 SGHTA and CDR2 FQGTGA come from the germline V gene. This CDR3 has 15 amino acids.

V is TRBV7-2 and J is TRBJ2-3; the D gene TCRdb calls, TRBD1, cannot be checked with no DNA. CDR1 and CDR2 (germline): SGHTA, FQGNSA. The CDR3 runs to 15 residues. CDR3 sequence reads: CASSLRTPRTDTQYF.

The gene calls are TRBV12-3 or TRBV12-4 and TRBJ2-3. The CDR3 is made up of 14 amino acids. CDR3 in amino acids: CASSSSTTADTQYF.